The present TCR beta chain was sequenced within a study of T cell responses to AZD1222 COVID-19 vaccine. Study results and caveats: The reported proportion of spike-specific TCRs targeting unmutated variant regions was nearly half. Females made up more of the donors, who were largely white British, and clonal diversity may have come out too low. At 160-218 and 743-854, vaccine-associated CD4 TCRs were dominant, and they spanned spike. Spike-specific TCR breadth and depth went up after people got two AZD1222 doses.

To note about this clone: Its antigen is unknown.

The assay was immunoSEQ multiplex PCR, and TCRdb's table has in-frame clones only and misses some. There are tens of thousands of clones in the sample; 84% occur only once, and 20% lies in the top ten. The CDR3 is 17 residues long. The V gene end was trimmed by 4 bases and the J gene end by 5 bases; junction bases not matched to a gene: 17. Per the germline V gene, CDR1 is SGDLS and CDR2 is YYNGEE. The chain links TRBV9 to TRBJ1-1, with 7 bases that match TRBD1. The sequence came from an adult in good health. The sample was peripheral blood, taken on day 0 of AZD1222 vaccination. In nucleotides, the CDR3 is TGTGCCAGCAGCCTTACAGGTGAACCGACAGGGACGACTGAAGCTTTCTTT. It is translated as CASSLTGEPTGTTEAFF.